Below are 28 T cell receptor beta chains sequenced from a single sample in a study of T cells in Graves' hyperthyroidism and ophthalmopathy. TCR beta CDR3 regions were amplified from RNA. Initially, a first-round RT-PCR of the TCR CDR3 employed the HTBI primer set. A single record per CDR3 protein comes from TCRdb applying MiXCR to the multiplex PCR reads. The repertoire holds 500,000 to 650,000 distinct CDR3 sequences, with 15% to 20% as singletons. Source material: blood. These receptors were obtained from a man aged 35-49 years with Graves' ophthalmopathy.

This clonotype appeared a few times. The J gene is TRBJ2-5, the V gene TRBV9, with 8 bases aligning to TRBD2. This CDR3 spans 15 amino acids. The germline V gene has CDR1 SGDLS and CDR2 YYNGEE. J lost 5 bases, V lost 9 bases, and 15 bases had no gene match. The CDR3 DNA is TGTGCCACATGGGGAAGCGGGAGAGTTGTGGAGACCCAGTACTTC. Translation: CATWGSGRVVETQYF.

As for this clonotype: The germline gene is not matched at one end of the junction; a read error may be the cause. The V call is TRBV7-7, the J call TRBJ2-3; possibly TRBD2 for D (5 bases). CDR1 SSHAT and CDR2 FNYEAQ come from the germline V gene (reference sequence). The CDR3 spans 14 residues. CDR3 sequence (DNA): TGTGCTAGCAGCTTAGGAGGCATTAGAGATACGCAGTATTTT. This gives the protein CASSLGGIRDTQYF.

This clonotype appeared once. The chain couples TRBV19 to TRBJ1-5; possible D gene TRBD1, 5 bases. Trimming removed 3 bases at V and 4 bases at J, with 16 bases between. CDR1 and CDR2 from the germline V gene are LNHDA and SQIVND (reference sequence). This CDR3 spans 16 amino acids. In DNA, the CDR3 is TGTGCCAGTAGTATCCAGGGTCGGGGTTTTAATCAGCCCCAGCATTTT. Translating gives CASSIQGRGFNQPQHF.

The gene calls are TRBV9 and TRBJ1-2, with D unresolved. The CDR3 runs to 10 residues. Looked up from germline, CDR1 is SGDLS and CDR2 is YYNGEE. Trimming removed 3 bases from V and 6 bases from J, with 3 bases in between. The CDR3 DNA is TGTGCCAGCAGCGGCAATGGCTACACCTTC. Encoded protein: CASSGNGYTF.

This chain links TRBV18 with TRBJ2-7; weak D call: TRBD2 (5 bases). Per germline, CDR1 KGHSH and CDR2 LQKENI. Trimming removed 5 bases at V and 3 bases at J, with 20 bases between. This CDR3 comprises 16 residues. The CDR3: CASSAAAGGSYYEQYF. The DNA of the CDR3 is TGTGCCAGCTCAGCAGCTGCGGGTGGGAGTTACTACGAGCAGTACTTC. Looking up the rest from reference TRBV18 and TRBJ2-7 gives the full variable domain: NAGVMQNPRHLVRRRGQEARLRCSPMKGHSHVYWYRQLPEEGLKFMVYLQKENIIDESGMPKERFSAEFPKEGPSILRIQQVVRGDSAAYFCASSAAAGGSYYEQYFGPGTRLTVT.

With regard to this clonotype: One base away lies a much larger clone, so this may be a sequencing read error. This chain uses TRBV28 with TRBJ2-2; D remains ambiguous. Germline V gives CDR1 MDHEN, CDR2 SYDVKM. The CDR3 contains 11 residues. CDR3: CASTSTEELFF. The DNA of the CDR3 is TGTGCCAGCACTTCTACCGAGGAGCTGTTTTTT.

This clonotype has just a few counts. V usage is TRBV12-3 or TRBV12-4 and J usage is TRBJ1-1, with TRBD1 as a possible D gene (5 bases). V was clipped by 4 bases and J by 10 bases, with 10 bases between them. The CDR3 contains 11 residues. The CDR3 sequence: CASSWRGRAFF. CDR3 bases: TGTGCCAGCAGTTGGAGGGGTAGAGCTTTCTTT.

This clonotype was counted ten times or more. The chain combines TRBV3-1 with TRBJ2-1; TRBD2 might be the D (6 bases). The CDR3 covers 15 residues. Germline CDR1 reads LGHDT; CDR2 reads YNNKEL (reference sequence). V lost 4 bases, J lost 3 bases, and 13 bases lay in between. The chain's CDR3 is CASSPRLVGYNEQFF. For the CDR3, the DNA is TGTGCCAGCAGCCCCCGACTAGTTGGCTACAATGAGCAGTTCTTC.

The chain's CDR3 is CASSFGLAGGRDTQYF. In DNA form, the CDR3 reads TGTGCCAGCAGCTTCGGACTAGCGGGGGGGCGGGATACGCAGTATTTT. V is TRBV9 and J is TRBJ2-3; 15 nucleotides match TRBD2. The CDR3 is made up of 16 amino acids. CDR1 and CDR2 from the germline V gene are SGDLS and YYNGEE. V gave up 4 bases and J gave up 6 bases; unmatched junction bases: 6.

Many counts were recorded for this clonotype. The chain employs TRBV15 and TRBJ2-7; the D is unclear. V was cut by 3 bases and J by 5 bases, with 14 bases left in between. The CDR3 consists of 14 residues. The germline V gene encodes CDR1 LNHNV and CDR2 YYDKDF (reference sequence). CDR3 in amino acids: CATSRGKVTDEQYF. In DNA, the CDR3 is TGTGCCACCAGCAGGGGGAAGGTTACCGACGAGCAGTACTTC.

This clonotype appeared many times. The chain couples TRBV20-1 to TRBJ2-7; tentative D call: TRBD2 (6 bases). Between the trimmed V and J ends, which lost 5 bases and 3 bases, there was a span of 14 bases. The CDR3 is 13 amino acids. Germline CDR1 reads DFQATT; CDR2 reads SNEGSKA (reference sequence). CDR3 in amino acids: CSAPGTPNYEQYF. For the CDR3, the DNA is TGCAGTGCTCCCGGGACTCCTAACTACGAGCAGTACTTC.

This clonotype occurred a few times. V gene TRBV7-2 combines with J gene TRBJ2-1; 9 bases align to TRBD2. Germline CDR1 reads SGHTA; CDR2 reads FQGNSA. The V segment lost 5 bases and the J segment 6 bases; nucleotides outside the gene matches: 8. There are 15 residues in the CDR3. CDR3: CASSLSGTSLNEQFF. CDR3 bases: TGTGCCAGCAGCCTTTCCGGGACTAGCCTCAATGAGCAGTTCTTC.

The sample holds a few counts of this clonotype. The DNA for the CDR3 is TGTGCCAGCAGCCTCGTGGCAGGGGCCCATGGCTACACCTTC. Translating gives CASSLVAGAHGYTF. The rearrangement uses TRBV27 and TRBJ1-2; D perhaps matches TRBD1 (6 bases). From germline, CDR1 is MNHEY and CDR2 SMNVEV (reference sequence). This CDR3 has 14 amino acids. V was shortened by 6 bases and J by 6 bases, with 17 bases between the two germline ends.

The gene calls are TRBV5-4 and TRBJ2-5; maybe TRBD2 (6 bases). V lost 3 bases and J lost 9, with 21 bases in between. Germline CDR1 SGHNT, CDR2 YYREEE (reference sequence). This CDR3 region has 15 residues. The CDR3 nucleotides read TGTGCCAGCAGCTCCCCAAACACAGGAGGGGAGTCCCAGTACTTC. This gives the protein CASSSPNTGGESQYF. The full variable domain, in which reference TRBV5-4 and TRBJ2-5 provide the parts outside the CDR3, is ETGVTQSPTHLIKTRGQQVTLRCSSQSGHNTVSWYQQALGQGPQFIFQYYREEENGRGNFPPRFSGLQFPNYSSELNVNALELDDSALYLCASSSPNTGGESQYFGPGTRLLVL.

CDR3: CASSQKRGGRGETQYF. The CDR3 region has the DNA TGTGCCAGCAGCCAAAAGCGCGGGGGGCGAGGAGAGACCCAGTACTTC. This chain connects TRBV3-1 to TRBJ2-5; 8 bases line up with TRBD2. The V gene's germline CDR1 is LGHDT and CDR2 YNNKEL (reference sequence). V was pared by 2 bases and J by 4 bases, with 9 bases of the junction left unmatched. CDR3 length: 16 amino acids.

The genes are TRBV4-2 and TRBJ2-1; TRBD2 matches at 8 bases. Germline CDR1 is LGHNA and CDR2 is YNFKEQ. The CDR3 has 15 residues. J lost 5 bases, V lost 2 bases, and 5 bases had no gene match. CDR3 protein: CASSQLPGGDNEQFF. The CDR3 region has the DNA TGTGCCAGCAGCCAACTTCCGGGAGGGGACAATGAGCAGTTCTTC.

The sample holds a few counts of this clonotype. This CDR3 reads CASSRPGYDNEKLFF. The CDR3 DNA reads as TGTGCCAGCAGCCGTCCAGGGTATGACAATGAAAAACTGTTTTTT. The V and J genes are TRBV5-6 and TRBJ1-4; possibly TRBD1 for D (5 bases). Trimming shortened V by 4 bases and J by 5 bases, and 15 bases separated the two germline ends. CDR3 length: 15 residues. Per germline, CDR1 SGHDT and CDR2 YYEEEE.

For this clonotype: One junction end does not reproduce the germline sequence, and a read error may be involved. This rearrangement joins TRBV7-8 to TRBJ2-2; no reliable D call. This CDR3 region has 14 residues. Germline loops: CDR1 SGHVS, CDR2 FQNEAQ. CDR3 residues: CASSERHSTGELFF. DNA of the CDR3: TGCGCCAGCAGTGAGAGGCATTCCACCGGGGAGCTGTTTTTT. Supplemented by reference TRBV7-8 and TRBJ2-2, the full variable domain reads GAGVSQSPRYKVAKRGQDVALRCDPISGHVSLFWYQQALGQGPEFLTYFQNEAQLDKSGLPSDRFFAERPEGSVSTLKIQRTQQEDSAVYLCASSERHSTGELFFGEGSRLTVL.

This clonotype appeared a few times. This sequence joins TRBV6-4 and TRBJ1-2; TRBD1 aligns across 9 bases. Germline CDR1 reads MRHNA; CDR2 reads SNTAGT. The CDR3 consists of 14 residues. Trimming cost V 7 bases and J 2 bases; bases outside gene matches: 5. This chain's CDR3 is CASIYRGLNYGYTF. The CDR3 DNA sequence: TGTGCCAGCATCTACAGGGGGCTGAACTATGGCTACACCTTC.

The chain joins TRBV6-1 to TRBJ2-3; a possible D gene is TRBD2 (5 bases). Germline loops: CDR1 MNHNS, CDR2 SASEGT. The CDR3 extends over 13 amino acids. V was pared by 5 bases and J by 1 base, with 7 bases between. CDR3 amino acids: CASSNSGTDTQYF. In nucleotides, the CDR3 is TGTGCCAGCAGTAATAGCGGCACAGATACGCAGTATTTT.

The rearrangement joins TRBV5-1 to TRBJ2-1; D gene unclear. CDR1 is SGHRS, CDR2 YFSETQ, per germline. V was pared by 0 bases and J by 7 bases, with 14 bases between. This CDR3 contains 15 residues. The CDR3: CASSLEVGLRNEQFF. The DNA of the CDR3 is TGCGCCAGCAGCTTGGAGGTAGGCTTGAGGAATGAGCAGTTCTTC. Full variable domain (missing parts from reference TRBV5-1 and TRBJ2-1): KAGVTQTPRYLIKTRGQQVTLSCSPISGHRSVSWYQQTPGQGLQFLFEYFSETQRNKGNFPGRFSGRQFSNSRSEMNVSTLELGDSALYLCASSLEVGLRNEQFFGPGTRLTVL.

This clonotype was observed at least ten times. J is TRBJ1-5 and V is TRBV6-1, with a possible D match to TRBD1 (6 bases). In germline, CDR1 is MNHNS, CDR2 SASEGT. Trimming cost V 6 bases and J 0 bases, with 18 bases left between them. This CDR3 contains 17 residues. CDR3 bases: TGTGCCAGCAGGCCAACACAGGGCCAATATAGCAATCAGCCCCAGCATTTT. Its translation is CASRPTQGQYSNQPQHF.

This clonotype has more than one count but fewer than ten. The chain has TRBV7-9 and TRBJ2-7, with 8 bases that match TRBD1. Unmatched junction bases numbered 11, after V lost 4 bases and J lost 6 bases. The CDR3 length is 15 residues. The germline V gene encodes CDR1 SEHNR and CDR2 FQNEAQ (reference sequence). The CDR3 loop reads CASSSNYRGSGEQYF. The CDR3 nucleotides are TGTGCCAGCAGCTCGAACTACAGGGGGTCGGGCGAGCAGTACTTC. Combining the CDR3 with reference TRBV7-9 and TRBJ2-7 gives the whole variable domain DTGVSQNPRHKITKRGQNVTFRCDPISEHNRLYWYRQTLGQGPEFLTYFQNEAQLEKSRLLSDRFSAERPKGSFSTLEIQRTEQGDSAMYLCASSSNYRGSGEQYFGPGTRLTVT.

This clonotype was observed a single time. The rearrangement links TRBV4-1 to TRBJ2-3; 7 nucleotides match TRBD2. CDR1 and CDR2 (germline): MGHRA, YSYEKL. J was trimmed by 1 base and V by 3 bases; bases with no gene match: 7. This CDR3 contains 16 residues. CDR3 DNA: TGCGCCAGCAGCCAGGGCGGGAGCCCCCGCACAGATACGCAGTATTTT. It translates to CASSQGGSPRTDTQYF.

The rearrangement links TRBV20-1 to TRBJ2-7, with 9 nucleotides matching TRBD2. The length of the CDR3 is 16 residues. From germline, CDR1 is DFQATT and CDR2 SNEGSKA (reference sequence). Unmatched junction bases numbered 11, after V lost 5 bases and J lost 0 bases. CDR3 residues: CSAQASGAKSSYEQYF. The DNA of the CDR3 is TGCAGTGCTCAGGCTAGCGGGGCGAAAAGCTCCTACGAGCAGTACTTC.

This clonotype was seen a handful of times. CDR3 loop: CSARDRDTVNQPQHF. CDR3 coding DNA: TGCAGTGCTAGAGATCGGGACACGGTCAATCAGCCCCAGCATTTT. The chain links TRBV20-1 to TRBJ1-5, with D possibly matching TRBD1 (6 bases). The V gene's germline CDR1 is DFQATT and CDR2 SNEGSKA (reference sequence). The CDR3 length is 15 residues. Deletions cut 0 bases from V and 3 bases from J, with 12 bases between.

In its sample, this clonotype was seen many times. This chain joins TRBV12-3 or TRBV12-4 and TRBJ1-1, with D possibly matching TRBD1 (5 bases). The CDR3 has 14 amino acids. Trimming pared 3 bases from V and 2 bases from J, leaving 10 bases between. The CDR3 coding sequence is TGTGCCAGCAGTTTGAGACAGATAAACACTGAAGCTTTCTTT. It is translated as CASSLRQINTEAFF.

The genes are TRBV6-4 and TRBJ2-3; TRBD2 aligns across 7 bases. From germline, CDR1 is MRHNA and CDR2 SNTAGT. This CDR3 is built from 14 residues. V was pared by 7 bases and J by 2 bases, with 6 bases of the junction left unmatched. The CDR3 protein is CASNKRGNTDTQYF. The CDR3 DNA reads as TGTGCCAGCAACAAGCGGGGAAACACAGATACGCAGTATTTT.